This is a list of T cell receptor beta chains from one sample in a study of cytomegalovirus exposure and HLA in healthy donors. Assay: immunoSEQ multiplex PCR; the TCRdb copy retains only in-frame clones and omits some. Among around 200,000 clones listed, about 81% were seen once. The specimen was PBMCs. Every receptor here comes from a woman aged 30 to 39 in good health and CMV-seronegative. Both conserved end residues are part of each CDR3. A D gene is named only where the DNA matches it firmly. Clone size is stated in some rows and not others, as once, few, many or a class when expanded.

abundance	v_gene	j_gene	d_gene	CDR3aa	CDR3nt
.	TRBV6-4	TRBJ2-3	TRBD2	CASSDGTSGTDTQYF	TGTGCCAGCAGTGACGGGACTAGCGGCACAGATACGCAGTATTTT
.	TRBV30	TRBJ1-1	.	CAWSVGGGEAFF	TGTGCCTGGAGTGTGGGGGGGGGAGAAGCTTTCTTT
.	TRBV28	TRBJ1-5	.	CASSLRDRNQPQHF	TGTGCCAGCAGTTTGAGGGATCGGAATCAGCCCCAGCATTTT
.	TRBV2	TRBJ2-1	TRBD2	CASTVAGVSEQFF	TGTGCCAGCACGGTAGCGGGAGTCAGTGAGCAGTTCTTC
.	TRBV13	TRBJ2-7	.	CASSSDRNYEQYF	TGTGCCAGCAGCTCCGACAGAAACTACGAGCAGTACTTC
few	TRBV30	TRBJ1-6	.	CAWSPNRNSPLHF	TGTGCCTGGAGTCCCAACAGGAATTCACCCCTCCACTTT
.	TRBV25-1	TRBJ1-2	.	CASSEFGAGGLTYGYTF	TGTGCCAGCAGTGAATTCGGGGCCGGGGGGCTGACTTATGGCTACACCTTC
.	TRBV23-1	TRBJ2-7	.	CASSQFGTYEQYF	TGCGCCAGCAGTCAATTTGGCACCTACGAGCAGTACTTC
.	TRBV2	TRBJ2-5	TRBD1	CASSGGTGWDQYF	TGTGCCAGCAGTGGAGGGACAGGGTGGGACCAGTACTTC
.	TRBV30	TRBJ1-2	TRBD1	CAWTWGTGGGYTF	TGTGCCTGGACGTGGGGGACAGGGGGCGGCTACACCTTC
.	TRBV5-1	TRBJ2-2	TRBD1	CASSSGQGASGELFF	TGCGCCAGCAGCTCGGGACAGGGGGCGTCCGGGGAGCTGTTTTTT
.	TRBV2	TRBJ2-5	TRBD2	CASSRGRGETQYF	TGTGCCAGCAGTCGAGGGAGGGGAGAGACCCAGTACTTC